A single sample is the source of the 13 T cell receptor beta chains below, sequenced in a study of T cell repertoires in cytomegalovirus infection. MiXCR, applied by TCRdb to the reads, yields one record per CDR3 protein. The sample includes 640,000 or so distinct CDR3 sequences, around 35% of them seen just once. Which antigens these TCRs recognize remains unknown. The source was cultured PBMCs, collected from culture after CMV antigen stimulation. The receptors originated from a human donor in good health (CMV status not recorded). Some clones in this sample may be carry-over from other donors' samples.

The rearrangement uses TRBV7-9 and TRBJ1-1; 9 bases match TRBD1. The CDR3 is 15 residues long. CDR1 and CDR2 (germline): SEHNR, FQNEAQ (reference sequence). V dropped 5 bases and J dropped 4; count of bases not matched to a gene: 8. CDR3 residues: CASSARDRAGTEAFF. The CDR3 nucleotides read TGTGCCAGCAGCGCCCGGGACAGGGCGGGCACTGAAGCTTTCTTT.

Many counts were recorded for this clonotype. The chain is built from TRBV7-8 and TRBJ1-1, with a tentative D call TRBD1 (6 bases). Per germline, CDR1 SGHVS and CDR2 FQNEAQ. The CDR3 contains 13 residues. Deletions cut 4 bases from V and 7 bases from J, with 13 bases between. CDR3 amino acids: CASSSVRTVEAFF. In DNA form, the CDR3 reads TGTGCCAGCAGCTCCGTGCGGACAGTTGAAGCTTTCTTT.

The DNA for the CDR3 is TGTGCCAGTACTCTCCGACGGGGGGAGGTTAGTCGGGAAAACACTGAAGCTTTCTTT. It codes for CASTLRRGEVSRENTEAFF. V is TRBV19 and J is TRBJ1-1, with D tentatively TRBD1 (5 bases). V lost 7 bases and J 2 bases, leaving 29 bases between the germline ends. In germline, CDR1 is LNHDA, CDR2 SQIVND (reference sequence). This CDR3 is built from 19 residues.

This chain uses TRBV5-1 with TRBJ2-5, with D hard to call. V lost 0 bases, J lost 1 base, and 10 bases lay in between. Germline-derived CDR1 and CDR2 are SGHRS and YFSETQ. CDR3 length equals 15 residues. CDR3 coding DNA: TGCGCCAGCAGCTTGGTATTTACAGCCCAAGAGACCCAGTACTTC. This gives the protein CASSLVFTAQETQYF.

The genes are TRBV6-1 and TRBJ2-7, with TRBD2 as a possible D gene (6 bases). Germline lookup yields CDR1 MNHNS and CDR2 SASEGT. The CDR3 length is 16 residues. The V end was cut by 6 bases, the J end by 3 bases, with 21 bases between. CDR3 sequence: CASSQRRGNGFYEQYF. The DNA for the CDR3 is TGTGCCAGCAGCCAAAGGCGGGGAAACGGGTTCTACGAGCAGTACTTC.

The chain employs TRBV7-2 and TRBJ1-1; D uncertain. The V end lost 2 bases, the J end lost 3 bases, and 10 bases lay between the germline ends. Germline V gene lookup returns CDR1 SGHTA and CDR2 FQGNSA. The CDR3 consists of 14 residues. The CDR3 loop reads CASSLRGIYTEAFF. DNA for the CDR3: TGTGCCAGCAGCTTAAGAGGGATCTACACTGAAGCTTTCTTT.

The genes are TRBV5-5 and TRBJ2-3; D is ambiguous. V was trimmed by 2 bases and J by 6 bases, leaving 7 bases between them. The CDR3 is made up of 12 amino acids. Germline assignment: CDR1 SGHKS and CDR2 YYEKEE (reference sequence). This CDR3 reads CASSFRVDTQYF. In DNA, the CDR3 is TGTGCCAGCAGCTTTAGGGTGGATACGCAGTATTTT. Based on the CDR3 plus reference TRBV5-5 and TRBJ2-3, the full variable domain is DAGVTQSPTHLIKTRGQQVTLRCSPISGHKSVSWYQQVLGQGPQFIFQYYEKEERGRGNFPDRFSARQFPNYSSELNVNALLLGDSALYLCASSFRVDTQYFGPGTRLTVL.

The rearrangement uses TRBV12-3 or TRBV12-4 and TRBJ2-1; a possible D gene is TRBD1 (6 bases). CDR3 length equals 12 residues. V was shortened by 6 bases and J by 11 bases, with 14 bases between the two germline ends. CDR3: CASSLQGFKQFF. Here the CDR3 DNA reads TGTGCCAGCAGCTTACAGGGTTTTAAGCAGTTCTTC.

Concerning this clonotype itself: One junction end disagrees with the germline gene, perhaps due to a read error. The rearrangement joins TRBV7-9 to TRBJ1-5, with TRBD1 as a possible D gene (6 bases). From germline, CDR1 is SEHNR and CDR2 FQNEAQ (reference sequence). This CDR3 contains 13 residues. The CDR3 here is CASHDPVRGVTDF. CDR3 DNA: TGTGCCAGCCACGACCCGGTTAGGGGGGTCACGGATTTT.

The CDR3 protein is CASSPLIGKETQYF. For the CDR3, the DNA is TGTGCCAGCTCCCCCCTTATCGGAAAAGAGACCCAGTACTTC. The genes are TRBV18 and TRBJ2-5; D not resolved. The V gene's germline CDR1 is KGHSH and CDR2 LQKENI. The CDR3 is 14 residues long. V was cut by 6 bases and J by 3 bases, with 14 bases left in between. Full variable domain (remainder filled in from reference TRBV18 and TRBJ2-5): NAGVMQNPRHLVRRRGQEARLRCSPMKGHSHVYWYRQLPEEGLKFMVYLQKENIIDESGMPKERFSAEFPKEGPSILRIQQVVRGDSAAYFCASSPLIGKETQYFGPGTRLLVL.

This clonotype has only a few counts. The chain recombines TRBV6-1 with TRBJ1-6, with TRBD1 as a possible D gene (6 bases). The V end lost 8 bases, the J end lost 8 bases, and 16 bases lay between the germline ends. This CDR3 has 14 amino acids. Germline loops: CDR1 MNHNS, CDR2 SASEGT. The CDR3: CASGGRDSYSPLHF. The CDR3 DNA is TGTGCCAGCGGGGGCCGGGACTCATATTCACCCCTCCACTTT.

CDR3 sequence (DNA): TGTGCCAGCAGGCTGGACAGGAGGGGGGTTGCTTTCTTT. Its protein is CASRLDRRGVAFF. This rearrangement joins TRBV6-6 to TRBJ1-1; 7 nucleotides line up with TRBD1. The germline gives CDR1 MNHNY, CDR2 SVGAGI (reference sequence). V gave up 6 bases and J gave up 11 bases; unmatched junction bases: 12. The CDR3 totals 13 residues.

The genes are TRBV19 and TRBJ1-4; the D gene is possibly TRBD1 (5 bases). Trimming removed 10 bases from V and 8 bases from J, with 23 bases in between. The germline gives CDR1 LNHDA, CDR2 SQIVND (reference sequence). The CDR3 length is 15 residues. In DNA form, the CDR3 reads TGTGCCACCTCAGGGCTTCCGGGAATTGAGGAAAAACTGTTTTTT. It specifies CATSGLPGIEEKLFF. The full variable domain, in which reference TRBV19 and TRBJ1-4 provide the parts outside the CDR3, is DGGITQSPKYLFRKEGQNVTLSCEQNLNHDAMYWYRQDPGQGLRLIYYSQIVNDFQKGDIAEGYSVSREKKESFPLTVTSAQKNPTAFYLCATSGLPGIEEKLFFGSGTQLSVL.